Below, 26 T cell receptor beta chains from the same sample are listed, as sequenced in a study of T cells in localized non-small cell lung cancer. Sequenced by immunoSEQ multiplex PCR; TCRdb stores in-frame clones only, minus some. Of some 130,000 clones listed, approximately 88% are singletons. The source material was peripheral blood, sampled before any cancer treatment. These receptors came from a female donor older than 55 with stage I lung adenocarcinoma.

The V gene is TRBV7-8, the J gene TRBJ2-3; 7 bases align to TRBD2. The CDR3 length is 14 residues. From germline, CDR1 is SGHVS and CDR2 FQNEAQ. The trim removed 4 bases at V and 3 bases at J, leaving 4 bases unmatched. The CDR3 DNA reads as TGTGCCAGCAGCTCCGGGACTATAACAGATACGCAGTATTTT. Protein sequence: CASSSGTITDTQYF.

This chain connects TRBV5-1 to TRBJ1-2; a weak D match, TRBD1 (5 bases). CDR1 is SGHRS, CDR2 YFSETQ, per germline. The germline V and J ends were trimmed by 0 bases and 8 bases, with 14 bases remaining between them. The CDR3 is 14 amino acids. CDR3 in amino acids: CASSLVGQGSGYTF. The CDR3 DNA sequence: TGCGCCAGCAGCTTGGTTGGTCAGGGCAGCGGCTACACCTTC.

The chain uses TRBV10-2 and TRBJ2-1; D is ambiguous. Trimming took off 4 bases at V and 9 bases at J, with 10 bases between the two ends. CDR1 WSHSY and CDR2 SAAADI come from the germline V gene. The CDR3 has 12 residues. The CDR3 bases are TGCGCCAGCAGTGTATTGAGTCGTGAGCAGTTCTTC. It yields the protein CASSVLSREQFF.

The rearrangement uses TRBV2 and TRBJ1-5; D may be TRBD1 (6 bases). The CDR3 spans 16 residues. Looked up from germline, CDR1 is SNHLY and CDR2 is FYNNEI. V was trimmed by 1 base and J by 6 bases, leaving 16 bases between them. The CDR3 spells CASSEEVGGLGQPQHF. The CDR3 nucleotides are TGTGCCAGCAGTGAAGAGGTAGGGGGACTTGGTCAGCCCCAGCATTTT. Supplemented by reference TRBV2 and TRBJ1-5, the full variable domain reads EPEVTQTPSHQVTQMGQEVILRCVPISNHLYFYWYRQILGQKVEFLVSFYNNEISEKSEIFDDQFSVERPDGSNFTLKIRSTKLEDSAMYFCASSEEVGGLGQPQHFGDGTRLSIL.

The chain employs TRBV27 and TRBJ2-2; 7 nucleotides agree with TRBD1. J gave up 3 bases and V 6 bases, and 10 bases lay outside the gene matches. CDR1 and CDR2 from the germline V gene are MNHEY and SMNVEV (reference sequence). CDR3 length: 16 amino acids. The DNA of the CDR3 is TGTGCCAGCAGGATCGACAGGGTTCTGTACACCGGGGAGCTGTTTTTT. Translation: CASRIDRVLYTGELFF.

DNA for the CDR3: TGTGCCTGGAGTCCCCACAGGGACGAGCAGTACTTC. It specifies CAWSPHRDEQYF. The gene calls are TRBV30 and TRBJ2-7; TRBD1 might be the D (6 bases). The CDR3 runs to 12 residues. Trimming took 2 bases from V and 5 from J, leaving 10 bases between them. Germline values: CDR1 GTSNPN, CDR2 SVGIG (reference sequence).

The chain recombines TRBV6-1 with TRBJ2-1; tentatively, D is TRBD1 (6 bases). V was clipped by 5 bases and J by 9 bases, with 17 bases between them. The CDR3 spans 14 residues. Germline CDR1 is MNHNS and CDR2 is SASEGT. The CDR3 DNA reads as TGTGCCAGCAGTCTGGGGGCCCAGCTAGGTGAGCAGTTCTTC. As protein: CASSLGAQLGEQFF.

The CDR3 coding sequence is TGCGCCAGCAGCTCGGGCGGGAATGAGCAGTTCTTC. This gives the protein CASSSGGNEQFF. The chain carries TRBV5-1 and TRBJ2-1, with D perhaps matching TRBD2 (5 bases). V was trimmed by 3 bases and J by 7 bases, leaving 8 bases between them. This CDR3 is 12 amino acids long. Germline V CDR1 and CDR2: SGHRS, YFSETQ.

The chain combines TRBV29-1 with TRBJ2-5; D is possibly TRBD2 (5 bases). The V end was cut by 4 bases, the J end by 3 bases, with 6 bases between. CDR1 SQVTM and CDR2 ANQGSEA come from the germline V gene. The CDR3 spans 11 residues. Written as DNA, the CDR3 is TGCAGCGTTGGGGAGAAAGAGACCCAGTACTTC. Translation: CSVGEKETQYF.

The chain carries TRBV5-1 and TRBJ2-1; D remains unclear. Per germline, CDR1 SGHRS and CDR2 YFSETQ. V was cut by 1 base and J by 9 bases, with 11 bases left in between. The CDR3 has 13 residues. CDR3 protein: CASSLTWLSEQFF. CDR3 sequence (DNA): TGCGCCAGCAGCTTGACCTGGCTCAGTGAGCAGTTCTTC. Drawing the rest from reference TRBV5-1 and TRBJ2-1, the complete variable domain is KAGVTQTPRYLIKTRGQQVTLSCSPISGHRSVSWYQQTPGQGLQFLFEYFSETQRNKGNFPGRFSGRQFSNSRSEMNVSTLELGDSALYLCASSLTWLSEQFFGPGTRLTVL.

The chain employs TRBV5-6 and TRBJ1-6, with 7 nucleotides matching TRBD1. Germline lookup yields CDR1 SGHDT and CDR2 YYEEEE. The CDR3 has 13 amino acids. With V trimmed by 6 bases and J by 7 bases, 4 bases remained unmatched. The CDR3 loop reads CASTQGINSPLHF. The CDR3 nucleotides are TGTGCCAGCACACAGGGGATCAATTCACCCCTCCACTTT.

This chain connects TRBV28 to TRBJ1-5; a weak D match, TRBD1 (6 bases). The CDR3 has 17 residues. Trimming took off 5 bases at V and 4 bases at J, with 21 bases between the two ends. Germline values: CDR1 MDHEN, CDR2 SYDVKM. The CDR3 spells CASSPSPWDTLNQPQHF. CDR3 DNA sequence: TGTGCCAGCAGTCCCAGCCCCTGGGACACATTAAATCAGCCCCAGCATTTT.

This clone was seen a single time. CDR3 nucleotide sequence: TGTGCCAGTAGTATTCTCCCGGGACAGAACACCGGGGAGCTGTTTTTT. This sequence encodes CASSILPGQNTGELFF. V and J are TRBV19 and TRBJ2-2, with TRBD1 as a possible D gene (6 bases). The CDR3 is 16 amino acids. Deletions cut 3 bases from V and 1 base from J, with 12 bases between. The germline CDR1 and CDR2 sequences are LNHDA and SQIVND (reference sequence).

This rearrangement joins TRBV11-3 to TRBJ2-1; 7 bases map to TRBD1. V lost 1 base, J lost 3 bases, and 0 bases stayed unmatched. CDR3 length: 14 residues. The germline V gene encodes CDR1 SGHNT and CDR2 YENEEA. In nucleotides, the CDR3 is TGTGCCAGCAGCTTAGGGGACAGCTACAATGAGCAGTTCTTC. Translation: CASSLGDSYNEQFF.

The chain is built from TRBV7-3 and TRBJ2-1; 12 positions match TRBD2. Germline lookup yields CDR1 SGHTA and CDR2 FQGTGA. V was clipped by 5 bases and J by 4 bases; unmatched bases: 18. The CDR3 spans 20 residues. CDR3 DNA sequence: TGTGCCAGCAGCACGAGGGGCCGCGGAACTAGCGGGAGGTATTACAATGAGCAGTTCTTC. It is translated as CASSTRGRGTSGRYYNEQFF.

V is TRBV5-4 and J is TRBJ2-5; 14 bases fit TRBD2. Unmatched junction bases numbered 8, after V lost 5 bases and J lost 5 bases. The CDR3 has 16 residues. Germline CDR1 reads SGHNT; CDR2 reads YYREEE (reference sequence). CDR3 loop: CASSPTSGRAGETQYF. The CDR3 nucleotides read TGTGCCAGCAGTCCGACTAGCGGGAGGGCCGGGGAGACCCAGTACTTC.

The chain uses TRBV27 and TRBJ1-5, with 9 bases aligning to TRBD1. From germline, CDR1 is MNHEY and CDR2 SMNVEV (reference sequence). J lost 5 bases, V lost 10 bases, and 15 bases had no gene match. The CDR3 length is 16 residues. CDR3 sequence (DNA): TGTGCCACCAGCAGAAGTCTGGGACAGGGCCATCAGCCCCAGCATTTT. Its translation is CATSRSLGQGHQPQHF.

This clone was detected only once. The rearrangement uses TRBV29-1 and TRBJ2-3, with D unclear. Germline assignment: CDR1 SQVTM and CDR2 ANQGSEA. V was pared by 6 bases and J by 4 bases, with 8 bases between. This CDR3 spans 11 amino acids. CDR3 in amino acids: CSVAQSDTQYF. CDR3 bases: TGCAGCGTAGCTCAGTCAGATACGCAGTATTTT.

The genes are TRBV5-1 and TRBJ1-2, with 7 bases aligning to TRBD1. Germline V lookup: CDR1 SGHRS, CDR2 YFSETQ. The J segment lost 6 bases and the V segment lost 0 bases, leaving 14 bases of the junction unmatched. CDR3 length: 17 residues. CDR3 nucleotides: TGCGCCAGCAGCTTGGTAAGTCCGGGACAGCAGGCGGATGGCTACACCTTC. Protein sequence: CASSLVSPGQQADGYTF.

The rearrangement joins TRBV11-3 to TRBJ2-7; TRBD2 might be the D (6 bases). The V end lost 0 bases, the J end lost 7 bases, and 22 bases lay between the germline ends. The CDR3 sequence is 17 residues long. Germline values: CDR1 SGHNT, CDR2 YENEEA. The CDR3 here is CASSLEVVGRDFREQYF. As DNA, the CDR3 is TGTGCCAGCAGCTTAGAAGTGGTTGGACGGGACTTTAGAGAGCAGTACTTC.

The chain employs TRBV7-9 and TRBJ2-1, with D maybe TRBD2 (5 bases). The ends were cut back, 4 bases at V and 8 bases at J, with 9 bases in the middle. Germline values: CDR1 SEHNR, CDR2 FQNEAQ (reference sequence). The CDR3 is 12 residues long. CDR3 loop: CASSSRAYEQFF. CDR3 nucleotides: TGTGCCAGCAGCTCGCGGGCGTATGAGCAGTTCTTC.

The V and J genes are TRBV12-5 and TRBJ2-3; D gene uncertain. The CDR3 runs 14 residues. The germline V and J ends were trimmed by 3 bases and 5 bases, with 12 bases remaining between them. Germline V gene lookup returns CDR1 LGHNT and CDR2 FRNRAP. The CDR3 reads CASGFASREDTQYF. The CDR3 DNA sequence: TGTGCTAGTGGTTTTGCCTCGAGAGAAGATACGCAGTATTTT.

A few counts support this clone. This chain connects TRBV25-1 to TRBJ2-7; 7 bases map to TRBD2. V dropped 4 bases and J dropped 4; count of bases not matched to a gene: 7. CDR3 length: 14 amino acids. CDR1 MGHDK and CDR2 SYGVNS come from the germline V gene. The CDR3 region has the DNA TGTGCCAGCAGTGGGCGCGGGAGTTTGTACGAGCAGTACTTC. It yields the protein CASSGRGSLYEQYF.

This chain connects TRBV9 to TRBJ1-1; D call uncertain. This CDR3 is built from 11 residues. CDR1 is SGDLS and CDR2 is YYNGEE in the germline V gene. Trimming cost V 4 bases and J 0 bases, with 1 base left between them. CDR3 bases: TGTGCCAGCAGCTTGAACACTGAAGCTTTCTTT. Protein: CASSLNTEAFF.

The chain combines TRBV5-1 with TRBJ2-2, with 8 bases identical to TRBD1. CDR1 is SGHRS and CDR2 is YFSETQ in the germline V gene. The V segment lost 1 base and the J segment 4 bases; nucleotides outside the gene matches: 3. The CDR3 loop spans 15 amino acids. The CDR3 here is CASSLSGTGTGELFF. The CDR3 DNA reads TGCGCCAGCAGCTTGTCCGGGACAGGCACCGGGGAGCTGTTTTTT.

The gene calls are TRBV6-5 and TRBJ1-2, with D possibly matching TRBD1 (5 bases). CDR1 is MNHEY, CDR2 SVGAGI, per germline. Trimming removed 6 bases at V and 4 bases at J, with 9 bases between. The CDR3 sequence is 12 residues long. DNA for the CDR3: TGTGCCAGCAGCAGGGAGGTCTATGGCTACACCTTC. This sequence encodes CASSREVYGYTF.